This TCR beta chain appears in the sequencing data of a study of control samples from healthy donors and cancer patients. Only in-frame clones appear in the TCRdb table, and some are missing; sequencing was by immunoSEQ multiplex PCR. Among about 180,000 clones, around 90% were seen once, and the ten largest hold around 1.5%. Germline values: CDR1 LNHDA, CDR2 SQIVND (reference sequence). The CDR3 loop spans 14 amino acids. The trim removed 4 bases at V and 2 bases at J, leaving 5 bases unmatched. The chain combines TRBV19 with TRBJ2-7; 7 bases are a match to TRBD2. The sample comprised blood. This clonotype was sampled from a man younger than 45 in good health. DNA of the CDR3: TGTGCCAGTAGTACCGGGACTAAGACCTACGAGCAGTACTTC. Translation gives CASSTGTKTYEQYF.